These T cell receptor beta chains were read from a single sample in a study of shared clonotypes between healthy human individuals. TCRdb keeps only in-frame clones here, not all; method: immunoSEQ multiplex PCR. The sample contains 1,400,000 or so clones, about 98.5% of which appear only once. The sample taken for sequencing was naive CD4+ T cells sorted from blood. The origin of the receptors is a man between 25 and 39 years old in good health. CDR3s include the opening cysteine and the closing phenylalanine or tryptophan. D genes are given only for firm matches.

TRBJ1-1	.	TRBV7-9	TGTGCCAGCAGCTTACGGGGGGAGAACACTGAAGCTTTCTTT	CASSLRGENTEAFF
TRBJ2-5	TRBD2	TRBV4-3	TGCGCCAGCAGCCAAGAAGGCGCGGGAGGGGTCAAGACCCAGTACTTC	CASSQEGAGGVKTQYF
TRBJ1-2	.	TRBV5-1	TGCGCCAGCAGCCCGGTTGCGGGTAACTATGGCTACACCTTC	CASSPVAGNYGYTF
TRBJ2-7	TRBD2	TRBV18	TGTGCCAGCTCACAAAAGGGACTAGCGGGGTCCTACGAGCAGTACTTC	CASSQKGLAGSYEQYF
TRBJ1-3	.	TRBV14	TGTGCCAGCAGCCAAGTCTCAGCTGGAAACACCATATATTTT	CASSQVSAGNTIYF
TRBJ1-5	.	TRBV5-6	TGTGCCAGCAGCTTGGGACGGTGGGAGCCCCAGCATTTT	CASSLGRWEPQHF
TRBJ1-5	.	TRBV7-8	TGTGCCAGCAGCTTATGGGTCGGACCAAGCAATCAGCCCCAGCATTTT	CASSLWVGPSNQPQHF
TRBJ1-4	TRBD1	TRBV7-9	TGTGCCTGTCCCACAGGGGATGAAAAACTGTTTTTT	CACPTGDEKLFF
TRBJ2-5	TRBD2	TRBV28	TGTGCCAGCTCCCAGGCGGGGGGAGAGACCCAGTACTTC	CASSQAGGETQYF
TRBJ1-4	.	TRBV4-3	TGCGCCAGCAGCCGAACAGTAGACCCCTCTCCCGAGGGAAAACTGTTTTTT	CASSRTVDPSPEGKLFF
TRBJ1-5	.	TRBV19	TGTGCCAGTAGTATAGATGGGGGGCGTAATCAGCCCCAGCATTTT	CASSIDGGRNQPQHF